This TCR beta chain was captured in a study of molecular identifiers for immune sequencing clone quantification (dated by TCRdb to 2016 to 2018). In the study overall: In a replicate experiment, RNA from around 20,000 or 100,000 naive CD8 T cells was split into five aliquots, four of which were sequenced. CD8 T cells were used in a methods study to benchmark molecular-identifier clustering-based TCR repertoire sequencing (MIDCIRS) and TCR RNA copy counting.

Overall results and qualifications from the work: In CMV-specific effector cells, clones with more than 20 RNA copies contained over 99% of molecules, whereas in naive cells such clones contained under 1% of molecules. Highly expanded clone sizes could be underestimated because identical TCR molecules may share a barcode. When barcode sub-clustering was omitted, TCR diversity was inflated by chimeric consensus sequences, with chimeras reaching as high as 47%. Modeling estimated 3 to 3.5 recovered TCR RNA copies per cell, compared with about 10 by digital PCR, which implies around 33% capture efficiency. The naive libraries included spiked-in Jurkat TCR RNA (around 9 copies' worth), and this RNA is not part of the donor repertoire. Even against a background of about 960,000 naive CD8 T cells, spiked-in Jurkat TCR RNA amounting to a single cell's worth was reported to be detectable.

This clonotype was seen repeatedly, ten times or more. It lacks a known antigen. Base qualities are missing; no much larger clone stands one base away. The receptor library was made with PCR. The sequencing machine was a NextSeq 500. Bulk TCR libraries were prepared as previously described, using TCR primers listed in Table S5. The Qiagen AllPrep DNA/RNA kit was used to purify total RNA. Before any analysis, reads coming from multiple sequencing runs of the same library were combined into one pool. Concerning the study's data processing: Reads were retained only if their TCR constant sequence matched exactly, and those retained reads were trimmed to 150 nt and grouped according to their 12-nt molecular barcodes. Within each barcode group, reads were sub-clustered at a 15% Levenshtein threshold, and quality-weighted consensus sequences were built per RNA molecule. Non-functional sequences were discarded, and so were lower-count sequences lying one edit away from another sequence. On the basis of fitting two negative binomial distributions, barcode sub-clusters with fewer than 20% of the maximum read count were discarded. Starting from the raw public reads, TCRdb applied fastp trimming at Q25, assembled clones with MiXCR and retained in-frame beta chains. Identical CDR3 protein sequences are pooled into one entry, listed with their most common genes and DNA. The V and J calls follow TCRdb's processing rather than the paper's. Within this sample are approximately 550,000 distinct CDR3 sequences, with about 25% of them counted one time only. The ten largest clones take up about 0.75% of the sample.

Libraries of naive CD8 T cells were built from approximately 20,000 to 980,000 sorted cells, with 10%, 30% or 50% of the purified RNA used. On a BD FACSAria II, naive CD8 T cells were FACS-sorted as CD8+CD4-CCR7+CD45RA+ and collected into RLT Plus buffer. Roughly ten TCR copies' worth of Jurkat RNA were spiked into roughly 17,000-1,100,000 naive CD8 T cell samples to test detection sensitivity. CD8 T cells were enriched with RosetteSep CD8+ T Cell Enrichment Cocktail and Ficoll-Paque, followed by ACK red cell lysis. The germline V gene provides CDR1 LGHNT and CDR2 FRNRAP. Trimming costs V 5 bases and J 7 bases, and their ends lie 18 bases apart. From cysteine to phenylalanine, the CDR3 is 15 amino acids long. Left in the record is the CDR3 DNA by itself, 45 bases read in frame from the first base.

The source is a human donor in good health. Some libraries in this study had Jurkat cell RNA spiked in. The material sequenced was naive CD8+ T cells from blood, with Jurkat cell RNA spiked in. The label giving this sample's cell subset or site can be read as: FACS-sorted CD8+CD4-CCR7+CD45RA+ naive T cells. The chain couples TRBV12-5 to TRBJ1-5, with no confidently assigned D gene. The base sequence is TGTGCTAGTGGTCTCGCTGTCGGGGAGGGACAGCCCCAGCATTTT. Translated, this gives CASGLAVGEGQPQHF. With all but the CDR3 taken from the reference TRBV12-5 and TRBJ1-5 genes, the full variable domain is: DARVTQTPRHKVTEMGQEVTMRCQPILGHNTVFWYRQTMMQGLELLAYFRNRAPLDDSGMPKDRFSAEMPDATLATLKIQPSEPRDSAVYFCASGLAVGEGQPQHFGDGTRLSIL.